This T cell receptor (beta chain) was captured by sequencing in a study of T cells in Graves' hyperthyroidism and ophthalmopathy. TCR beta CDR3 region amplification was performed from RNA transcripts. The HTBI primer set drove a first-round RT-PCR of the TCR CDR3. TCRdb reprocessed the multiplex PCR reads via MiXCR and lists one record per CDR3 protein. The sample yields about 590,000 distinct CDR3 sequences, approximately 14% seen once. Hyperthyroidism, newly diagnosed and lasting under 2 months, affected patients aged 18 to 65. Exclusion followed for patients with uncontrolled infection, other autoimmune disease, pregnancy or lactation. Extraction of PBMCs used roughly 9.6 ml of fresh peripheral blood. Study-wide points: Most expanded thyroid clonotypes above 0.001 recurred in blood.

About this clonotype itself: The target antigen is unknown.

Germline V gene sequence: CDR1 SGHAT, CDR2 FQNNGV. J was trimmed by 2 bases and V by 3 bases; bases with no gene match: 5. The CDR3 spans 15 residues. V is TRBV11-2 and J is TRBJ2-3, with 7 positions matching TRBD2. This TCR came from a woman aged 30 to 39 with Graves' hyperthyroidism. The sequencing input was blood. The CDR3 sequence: CASSFAGENTDTQYF. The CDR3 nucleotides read TGTGCCAGCAGCTTCGCGGGGGAGAACACAGATACGCAGTATTTT. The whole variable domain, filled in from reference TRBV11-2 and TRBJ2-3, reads EAGVAQSPRYKIIEKRQSVAFWCNPISGHATLYWYQQILGQGPKLLIQFQNNGVVDDSQLPKDRFSAERLKGVDSTLKIQPAKLEDSAVYLCASSFAGENTDTQYFGPGTRLTVL.